Listed below are T cell receptor beta chains from one sample, sequenced in a study of T cell repertoires in cytomegalovirus infection. TCRdb ran MiXCR on the reads and lists one entry per CDR3 protein. In the table there are around 260,000 distinct CDR3 sequences, roughly 9% of which are singletons. The sample taken for sequencing was PBMCs. The receptors stem from a human donor in good health (CMV status not recorded). Some clones in this sample may be carry-over from other donors' samples. Each CDR3 is given with its conserved first and last residue. A D gene is named only where the DNA matches it firmly. Not every row has a clone size; where given, it reads once, few, many or a size class.

j_gene,d_gene,v_gene,abundance,CDR3nt,CDR3aa
TRBJ1-6,NA,TRBV7-2,many,TGTGCCAGCAGCTTAGTAGCAGCGCCAAATTCACCCCTCCACTTT,CASSLVAAPNSPLHF
TRBJ2-7,NA,TRBV7-9,few,TGTGCCAGCAGCTTAGGAGGGGAAGTTGGCGAGCAGTACTTC,CASSLGGEVGEQYF
TRBJ2-7,TRBD1,TRBV6-6,few,TGTGCCAGCAGCAAGGGGGCCAGCTACGAGCAGTACTTC,CASSKGASYEQYF
TRBJ1-6,TRBD1,TRBV6-8,few,TGTGCCAGCAGTTCTCGGACAGGGGGCGATTCACCCCTCCACTTT,CASSSRTGGDSPLHF
TRBJ1-6,NA,TRBV4-3,NA,TGCGCCAGCAGCCAAGAGTTCATTAATTCACCCCTCCACTTT,CASSQEFINSPLHF
TRBJ1-5,NA,TRBV19,NA,TGTGCCAGTGGGGAGGTTGTTCGGGATCAGCCCCAGCATTTT,CASGEVVRDQPQHF
TRBJ2-7,NA,TRBV15,few,TGTGCCACCAGCAGATCGGGCCTCAACACCTACGAGCAGTACTTC,CATSRSGLNTYEQYF
TRBJ1-1,TRBD1,TRBV28,many,TGTGCCAGCGGGCGACGCCAGGGGGCTCGCACTGAAGCTTTCTTT,CASGRRQGARTEAFF
TRBJ1-5,NA,TRBV7-2,many,TGTGCCAGCAGCTTAGTGGCAGGGCTTAGTAATCAGCCCCAGCATTTT,CASSLVAGLSNQPQHF
TRBJ2-7,NA,TRBV7-2,NA,TGTGCCAGCAGCTTAGGTCCAGGGGGGGGGACAAACGAGCAGTACTTC,CASSLGPGGGTNEQYF
TRBJ2-3,NA,TRBV20-1,NA,TGCAGTGCTAGAGATCCAATAGCATCGGATACGCAGTATTTT,CSARDPIASDTQYF
TRBJ2-1,TRBD2,TRBV7-6,NA,TGTGCCAGCAGCTGGGCTAGCGGGGGGTCTTACAATGAGCAGTTCTTC,CASSWASGGSYNEQFF
TRBJ1-6,NA,TRBV5-1,few,TGCGCCAGCAGCAGGGAACCACCCGGACAGACTAATTCACCCCTCCACTTT,CASSREPPGQTNSPLHF
TRBJ2-5,NA,TRBV30,few,TGTGCCTGGTCCCAGGGGGGCGGAAAGACCCAGTACTTC,CAWSQGGGKTQYF
TRBJ2-3,TRBD2,TRBV15,few,TGTGCCACGGAGTTAGCGGGAGGGCCGGAAGATACGCAGTATTTT,CATELAGGPEDTQYF
TRBJ1-4,NA,TRBV7-2,many,TGTGCCAGCAGCGGGGGGGTGGGCGGAAAACTGTTTTTT,CASSGGVGGKLFF
TRBJ1-1,NA,TRBV20-1,NA,TGCAGTGCTAGAGTATCTTTCCTCATGAACACTGAAGCTTTCTTT,CSARVSFLMNTEAFF
TRBJ2-7,NA,TRBV6-2/TRBV6-3,many,TGTGCCAGCAGTAACCTCGCCGGGACATTCCTCGACGAGCAGTACTTC,CASSNLAGTFLDEQYF
TRBJ2-5,TRBD2,TRBV14,many,TGTGCCAGCAGCCAAGGGCTGGCTAGCGGGGTCCAAGAGACCCAGTACTTC,CASSQGLASGVQETQYF
TRBJ1-2,NA,TRBV7-8,many,TGTGCCAGCAGCTTAGCCGATATCTATGGCTACACCTTC,CASSLADIYGYTF
TRBJ2-5,NA,TRBV6-1,NA,TGTGCCAGCAGTGAAGAGGATTGGGGGACCCAGTACTTC,CASSEEDWGTQYF
TRBJ1-4,NA,TRBV18,NA,TGTGCCAGCTCCCCGGACGGAGAAAAACTGTTTTTT,CASSPDGEKLFF
TRBJ2-7,NA,TRBV7-2,many,TGTGCCAGCAGCTTATTGCGAGGCAGCGACGAGCAGTACTTC,CASSLLRGSDEQYF
TRBJ1-5,TRBD1,TRBV30,NA,TGTGCCTGGAGTGTACAGGGGTCCCGCAATCAGCCCCAGCATTTT,CAWSVQGSRNQPQHF
TRBJ2-1,NA,TRBV20-1,NA,TGCAGTGCTAGAGCATTTACCAGCTCCTACAATGAGCAGTTCTTC,CSARAFTSSYNEQFF
TRBJ2-3,TRBD2,TRBV7-8,many,TGTGCCAGCAGCTTTAGCGGGGGAAGCACAGATACGCAGTATTTT,CASSFSGGSTDTQYF
TRBJ2-7,NA,TRBV7-2,many,TGTGCCAGCAGCTCCCAGCCGGCAGGGGGAGGAAGAGAGCAGTACTTC,CASSSQPAGGGREQYF
TRBJ1-2,NA,TRBV7-2,many,TGTGCCAGCAGCCCTCGAGCGGGTGGCTACACCTTC,CASSPRAGGYTF
TRBJ2-6,NA,TRBV7-2,many,TGTGCCAGCAGCACGCAGAGCTCTGGGGCCAACGTCCTGACTTTC,CASSTQSSGANVLTF
TRBJ2-7,NA,TRBV6-2/TRBV6-3,few,TGTGCCAGCAGTTACCCCCCTCCTAGCCCGCCGGGATACGAGCAGTACTTC,CASSYPPPSPPGYEQYF
TRBJ2-7,TRBD1,TRBV28,many,TGTGCCAGCAGTTTACAAACAGGGGGTATCCACGAGCAGTACTTC,CASSLQTGGIHEQYF